The clone carrying this T cell receptor beta chain was counted many times. What it recognizes is unknown. The conserved phenylalanine or tryptophan normally closing the CDR3 is absent here, so this likely arose from a read error. The DNA is left out, because the CDR3 cannot be placed on it with certainty; the CDR3 is given as TCRdb lists it. Germline values: CDR1 SGDLS, CDR2 YYNGEE. The CDR3 length equals 9 residues, ends included. About 480 ng RNA was reverse transcribed with alpha and beta constant-region primers. Using multiplexing indices, alpha and beta chain libraries were generated apart by chain-specific third strand synthesis. TCRdb analysed the 5' RACE reads with MiXCR anew, one entry per CDR3 protein. Of approximately 11,000 distinct CDR3 sequences in the sample, 5.5% to 7% are singletons; the top ten hold 25% to 30%. This record comes from a study of HIV-infected patients and healthy controls. The wider study: A modest, significant CD4 rise occurred in most of the 16 patients after three months of therapy. Early therapy brought no consistent CD8 count shift, though the CD4:CD8 ratio rose a little.

Antiretroviral therapy had run roughly three months, about 14 weeks, before follow-up blood collection. All unsorted peripheral T cells were captured because whole blood was used without fractionation. Broader study findings: CMV-associated CDR3s mostly grew nonsignificantly during therapy, while HIV-associated CDR3s declined significantly. Significantly higher mean Gini indices appeared in HIV-infected repertoires, possibly reflecting oligoclonality.

The receptor comes from an adult with HIV infection. The donor label of this sample is uncertain. The rearrangement uses TRBV9 and TRBJ2-7; the table gives TRBD1 as D, unverified against the DNA. The sequences come from blood, collected during antiretroviral therapy. Here the CDR3 reads CASSVSPQE.